The source of this T cell receptor beta chain is a study of blood T cell repertoires in COVID-19. Whole-study context: PBMCs, B-cell-depleted T cells, or T cells provided the cDNA or gDNA that made up the material.

Enrollees, roughly 18 to 95 years old, lived in about two dozen US areas. Donors were grouped by their self-reported clinical history. Some clones are missing from TCRdb's copy, which holds only in-frame ones; the method was immunoSEQ multiplex PCR. The table records roughly 240,000 clones, approximately 88% of them present only once. V was trimmed by 4 bases and J by 7 bases, leaving 22 bases between them. Per the germline V gene, CDR1 is SEHNR and CDR2 is FQNEAQ (reference sequence). CDR3 length equals 16 residues. Sequencing was carried out using PBMCs or T cells enriched from blood (not recorded which). The sequence was obtained from a woman aged 40 to 55 with acute COVID-19. The chain joins TRBV7-9 to TRBJ1-1; possibly TRBD1 for D (6 bases). The CDR3 nucleotides are TGTGCCAGCAGCTCGACCAGGGGAGACCTTAAGCGTGAAGCTTTCTTT. Translating it yields CASSSTRGDLKREAFF.